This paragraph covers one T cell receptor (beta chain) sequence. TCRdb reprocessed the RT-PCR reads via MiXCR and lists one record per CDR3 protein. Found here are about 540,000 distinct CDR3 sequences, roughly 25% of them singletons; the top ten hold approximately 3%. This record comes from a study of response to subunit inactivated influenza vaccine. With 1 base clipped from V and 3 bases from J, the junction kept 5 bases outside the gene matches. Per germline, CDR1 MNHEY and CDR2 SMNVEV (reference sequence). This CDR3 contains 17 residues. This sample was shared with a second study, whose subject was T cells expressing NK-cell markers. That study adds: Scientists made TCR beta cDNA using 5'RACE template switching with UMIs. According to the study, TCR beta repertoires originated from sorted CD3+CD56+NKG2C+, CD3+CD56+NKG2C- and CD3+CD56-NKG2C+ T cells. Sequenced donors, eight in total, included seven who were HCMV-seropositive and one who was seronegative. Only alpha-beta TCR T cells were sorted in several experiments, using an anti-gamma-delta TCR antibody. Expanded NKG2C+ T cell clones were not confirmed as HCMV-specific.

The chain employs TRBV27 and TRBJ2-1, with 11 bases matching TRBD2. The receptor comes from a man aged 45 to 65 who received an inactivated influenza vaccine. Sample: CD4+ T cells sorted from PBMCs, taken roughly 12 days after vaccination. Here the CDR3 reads CASSLFSGGANYNEQFF. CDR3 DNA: TGTGCCAGCAGTTTATTTAGCGGGGGGGCCAACTACAATGAGCAGTTCTTC.